This T cell receptor (beta chain) came from a study of blood T cells in healthy people across ages (dated by TCRdb to between 2014 and 2017). As for the study more broadly: In model experiments, roughly one uniquely barcoded TCR beta cDNA molecule per two T cells was captured by template switching. To track age-related changes in TCR beta repertoire diversity, the study relied on deep sequencing normalized with unique cDNA molecular identifiers. The donors were divided into four age groups: young (average around 16 years), middle-aged (approximately 39), aged (about 60) and long-lived (approximately 74). To avoid experimental bias, donors of different ages were randomly spread across the sequencing lanes. The study analyzed two additional independent replicas of 1 million unique cDNA reads from the same blood draw for two donors, one aged 18 to 29 and one aged 80 or older. Overall results and qualifications from the work: Because the CMV infection status of the donors was unknown, age-related changes in expanded clonotypes may potentially have been confounded. Estimates of total diversity from one million sequenced T cells were regarded as lower bounds and underestimates. Observed TCR beta diversity correlated strongly with the percentage of naive T cells measured by flow cytometry. Compared with the aged group, more naive CD4+ T cells, fewer expanded clones and increased TCR diversity were shown by the long-lived group, suggesting age selection. Since profiling was done on bulk unsorted PBMCs, naive and antigen-experienced compartments could not be conclusively compared. As age increased, observed TCR beta diversity per million T cells dropped in a roughly linear way, and a significant reduction was already evident by age about 40.

From the cysteine through the phenylalanine, the CDR3 covers 12 amino acids. Only the CDR3 DNA is retained, 36 bases long and in frame from the first base. V lost 2 bases and J lost 15 bases, and the count of bases not matched to a germline gene is 5. In the germline V gene, CDR1 corresponds to SGHVS and CDR2 to FQNEAQ. This clonotype was seen a single time. The clone's antigen remains unknown. Base qualities were left out, and no much larger clone turns up one base away. The donors were around 39 Caucasian individuals from Russia, aged 6 to 90 years, who were systemically healthy. Around 9.8 milliliters of peripheral blood were collected from each donor into EDTA-treated Vacutainer tubes. PBMCs were isolated by Ficoll-Paque density-gradient centrifugation, with at least 6 million obtained per sample. Total RNA, at least 5 micrograms per sample, was extracted from PBMCs with Trizol reagent. For every donor, an aliquot of PBMCs went through flow cytometry to measure the percentages of naive CD45RAhigh/CD27high T cells.

Libraries were made using 5' RACE. The second PCR ran for about 6 to 12 cycles and used a J-beta primer mix along with a sample-barcoded 5' primer. A template-switch 5' adaptor carrying 12 random nucleotides introduced a unique molecular identifier onto each TCR beta cDNA molecule. Each sample yielded at least 3 million CDR3-containing paired-end reads. First-strand cDNA was synthesized from all RNA with the Mint cDNA synthesis kit, primed by a TRBC-specific oligonucleotide. All cDNA was treated with uracil-DNA glycosylase and then went through a first 18-cycle PCR with the universal primers M1SS and BC2_uni_R. The published analysis was carried out like this. Normalization of each sample was performed by random selection of 1 million high-quality reads, each carrying a distinct molecular identifier. Reads sharing molecular identifiers were discarded rather than binned into consensus sequences. CDR3 identification, clonotype clustering and error correction used MiTCR with a Q25 quality threshold and the strictest error-elimination algorithm. A nonparametric unseen species model with Euler transformation was used to estimate lower-bound total TCR beta diversity. Starting from the raw public reads, TCRdb applied fastp trimming at Q25, assembled clones with MiXCR and retained in-frame beta chains. Each entry merges the rows of one CDR3 protein and shows their most common DNA and genes. TCRdb assigned the V and J calls; the authors' analysis was not used. Here the sample has some 1,800,000 distinct CDR3 sequences; about 39% occur a single time. 20% to 25% of the sample is taken by the ten largest.

The sample was blood. The source is a human donor in good health. The V and J segments used are TRBV7-8 and TRBJ2-1; 9 nucleotides in the junction match TRBD1. Read as DNA, the sequence is TGTGCCAGCAGCTTATCCGGGGGACAGGGGTTCTTC. This encodes CASSLSGGQGFF.